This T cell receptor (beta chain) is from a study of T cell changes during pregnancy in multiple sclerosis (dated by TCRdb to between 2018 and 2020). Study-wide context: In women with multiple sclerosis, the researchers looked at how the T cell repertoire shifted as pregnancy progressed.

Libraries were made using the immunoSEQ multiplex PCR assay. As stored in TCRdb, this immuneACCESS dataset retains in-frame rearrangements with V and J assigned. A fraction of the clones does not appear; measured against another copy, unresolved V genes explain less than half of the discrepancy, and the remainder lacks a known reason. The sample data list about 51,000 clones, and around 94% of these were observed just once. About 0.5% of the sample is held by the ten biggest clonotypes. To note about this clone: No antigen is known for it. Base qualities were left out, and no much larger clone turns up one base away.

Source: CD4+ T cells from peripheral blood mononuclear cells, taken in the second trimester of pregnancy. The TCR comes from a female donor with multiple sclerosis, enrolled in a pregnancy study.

The DNA reads as follows: TGTGCCAGCAGCATTAGGACAGACCGTGAAGCTTTCTTT. This codes for CASSIRTDREAFF. The chain couples TRBV6-5 to TRBJ1-1; D gene: possibly TRBD1, on 6 matching bases. The trim is 6 bases for V and 7 bases for J, with a gap of 15 bases between the germline ends. The germline V gene supplies CDR1 MNHEY and CDR2 SVGAGI. From the cysteine through the phenylalanine, the CDR3 covers 13 amino acids. Left in the record is the CDR3 DNA by itself, 39 bases read in frame from the first base.